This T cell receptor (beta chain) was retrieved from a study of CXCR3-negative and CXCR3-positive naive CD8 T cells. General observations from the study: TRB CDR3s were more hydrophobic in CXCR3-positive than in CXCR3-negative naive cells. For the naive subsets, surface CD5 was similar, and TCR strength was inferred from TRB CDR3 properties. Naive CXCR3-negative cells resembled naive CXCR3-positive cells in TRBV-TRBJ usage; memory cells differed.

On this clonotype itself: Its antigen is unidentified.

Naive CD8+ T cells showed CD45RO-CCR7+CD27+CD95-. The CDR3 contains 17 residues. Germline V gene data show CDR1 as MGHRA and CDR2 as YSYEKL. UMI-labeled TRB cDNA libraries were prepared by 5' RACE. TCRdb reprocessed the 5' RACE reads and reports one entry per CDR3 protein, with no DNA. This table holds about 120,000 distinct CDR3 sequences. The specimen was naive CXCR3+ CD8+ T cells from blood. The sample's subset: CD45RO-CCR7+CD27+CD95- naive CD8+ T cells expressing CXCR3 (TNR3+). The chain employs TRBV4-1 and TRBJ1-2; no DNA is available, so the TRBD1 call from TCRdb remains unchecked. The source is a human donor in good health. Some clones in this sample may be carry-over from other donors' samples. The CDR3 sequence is CASSQVDRGLLNYGYTF.